This T cell receptor beta chain was observed in a study of cytomegalovirus exposure and HLA in healthy donors. Background on the study: For the approximately 400 genotyped donors, more than 80% fell within the Caucasian-associated ancestry cluster. General study points: In an earlier analysis, productive rearrangement rates for most beta V segments clustered near 87% or 30%.

In the PCR, 60 Vbeta and 13 Jbeta primers were used. Sequenced by immunoSEQ multiplex PCR; TCRdb stores in-frame clones only, minus some. The profile shows around 300,000 clones, about four fifths of them singletons. The V segment lost 5 bases and the J segment 5 bases; nucleotides outside the gene matches: 11. Germline CDR1 is SGHAT and CDR2 is FQNNGV. The CDR3 has 15 residues. A word on this clone: The antigen is undetermined.

This chain uses TRBV11-2 with TRBJ2-5; 7 bases match TRBD2. The receptor's source is a woman aged 40 to 50 in good health and CMV-seropositive. The sample comprised PBMCs. Here the CDR3 DNA reads TGTGCCAGCAGCCCCGGGGGTCTAGCGGACGAGACCCAGTACTTC. Its translation: CASSPGGLADETQYF.